This TCR beta chain emerged from a study of control samples from healthy donors and cancer patients. The protocol was immunoSEQ multiplex PCR, while the TCRdb copy is restricted to in-frame clones and leaves out a portion. The profile shows 90,000 to 110,000 clones, about nine tenths of them singletons. Trimming left V 0 bases short and J 5 bases short, with 8 bases between. CDR3 length: 13 residues. Germline lookup yields CDR1 SGDLS and CDR2 YYNGEE. This sequence joins TRBV9 and TRBJ1-1; TRBD1 might be the D (5 bases). Sequencing was performed on blood. The sequence was obtained from a human donor in good health. The donor label of this sample is uncertain. This CDR3 reads CASSVGQWTEAFF. DNA for the CDR3: TGTGCCAGCAGCGTAGGACAGTGGACTGAAGCTTTCTTT.